This T cell receptor (beta chain) was sequenced in a study of blood T cell repertoires in COVID-19. About the research overall: COVID-19 samples from acute and convalescent phases originated in the United States, Italy and Spain. Sample material is recorded as cDNA or gDNA derived from T cells, B-cell-depleted T cells, or PBMCs.

Profiled with immunoSEQ multiplex PCR; TCRdb holds only in-frame clones, not every one. This table holds about 69,000 clones, 89% found once. The origin of this receptor is a woman aged 45-65 years with active COVID-19. What was sequenced was peripheral blood.

The CDR3 sequence: CASSLKPQGGTSLTSYEQYF. The CDR3 DNA follows: TGTGCCAGCAGCTTAAAACCTCAGGGGGGGACTAGCCTAACATCCTACGAGCAGTACTTC. This rearrangement joins TRBV7-3 to TRBJ2-7, with TRBD2 identical over 9 bases. The CDR3 is made up of 20 amino acids. Germline V lookup: CDR1 SGHTA, CDR2 FQGTGA. V shed 1 base, J shed 1 base, and the junction held 17 bases outside the gene matches.